This passage covers 13 T cell receptor beta chains from one sample sequenced in a study of T cell changes during pregnancy in multiple sclerosis. Method: immunoSEQ multiplex PCR; TCRdb's copy keeps in-frame clones and lacks some. The sample includes about 32,000 clones, 89% seen only once; the top ten take roughly 10%. This material consisted of CD8+ T cells from peripheral blood mononuclear cells, taken in the second trimester of pregnancy. These receptors were obtained from a female donor with multiple sclerosis, enrolled in a pregnancy study.

The chain links TRBV7-8 to TRBJ1-4, with D possibly matching TRBD1 (5 bases). Germline V gives CDR1 SGHVS, CDR2 FQNEAQ. Trimming removed 4 bases from V and 3 bases from J, with 12 bases in between. This CDR3 is 15 amino acids long. CDR3 in DNA: TGTGCCAGCAGCTCCACTCAGGGTCCTAATGAAAAACTGTTTTTT. It translates to CASSSTQGPNEKLFF.

This clone was observed a handful of times. The V gene is TRBV6-1, the J gene TRBJ2-7; 7 bases fit TRBD1. CDR1 and CDR2 (germline): MNHNS, SASEGT. The V segment lost 6 bases and the J segment 0 bases; nucleotides outside the gene matches: 8. This CDR3 spans 15 amino acids. The CDR3 DNA follows: TGTGCCAGCAGCCTGGGACAGATGAGCTCCTACGAGCAGTACTTC. Translating gives CASSLGQMSSYEQYF.

V and J are TRBV9 and TRBJ2-2; 7 nucleotides match TRBD2. J lost 2 bases, V lost 3 bases, and 10 bases had no gene match. The CDR3 contains 17 residues. Germline-derived CDR1 and CDR2 are SGDLS and YYNGEE. The CDR3 region is CASSAPFAGVNTGELFF. In DNA, the CDR3 is TGTGCCAGCAGCGCCCCTTTTGCGGGGGTTAACACCGGGGAGCTGTTTTTT.

This chain uses TRBV19 with TRBJ1-5; D gene unclear. CDR1 and CDR2 from the germline V gene are LNHDA and SQIVND (reference sequence). With 2 bases removed from V and 0 bases from J, the gap between germline ends came to 8 bases. This CDR3 is 15 amino acids long. Here the CDR3 reads CASSISYSSNQPQHF. The CDR3 DNA reads TGTGCCAGTAGTATATCGTACAGTAGCAATCAGCCCCAGCATTTT.

In its sample, this clone was seen once. This chain uses TRBV5-4 with TRBJ2-5; D not certain. The assigned J gene may be wrong: the sequence end matches TRBJ2-7 better. Per germline, CDR1 SGHNT and CDR2 YYREEE (reference sequence). The CDR3 totals 13 residues. The CDR3 protein is CASSLESSYEQYF. The CDR3 DNA sequence: TGTGCCAGCAGCTTGGAAAGCTCCTACGAGCAGTACTTC.

This clone has only one observation. J is TRBJ2-3 and V is TRBV27; D perhaps matches TRBD1 (6 bases). Per the germline V gene, CDR1 is MNHEY and CDR2 is SMNVEV (reference sequence). This CDR3 is 15 amino acids long. Between the trimmed V and J ends, which lost 5 bases and 4 bases, there was a span of 16 bases. CDR3 DNA sequence: TGTGCCAGCAGTCTTGGAACAGGGATTGCAGATACGCAGTATTTT. It encodes CASSLGTGIADTQYF.

This sequence joins TRBV10-3 and TRBJ2-1, with 9 bases aligning to TRBD2. With 2 bases clipped from V and 5 bases from J, the junction kept 7 bases outside the gene matches. The CDR3 is made up of 16 amino acids. Germline CDR1 is ENHRY and CDR2 is SYGVKD. The chain's CDR3 is CAISETIAGDNNEQFF. The CDR3 coding sequence is TGTGCCATCAGTGAGACCATAGCGGGGGATAACAATGAGCAGTTCTTC.

V is TRBV7-9 and J is TRBJ2-1, with TRBD2 as a possible D gene (6 bases). Between the trimmed V and J ends, which lost 1 base and 7 bases, there was a span of 11 bases. Germline CDR1 reads SEHNR; CDR2 reads FQNEAQ (reference sequence). This CDR3 has 14 residues. For the CDR3, the DNA is TGTGCCAGCAGCTTAGTGACGGCGGGGAATGAGCAGTTCTTC. It translates to CASSLVTAGNEQFF.

The chain combines TRBV9 with TRBJ1-2; D might be TRBD1 (5 bases). V was cut by 0 bases and J by 6 bases, with 15 bases left in between. The V gene's germline CDR1 is SGDLS and CDR2 YYNGEE. The CDR3 spans 15 residues. The CDR3 here is CASSVGGFPGDGYTF. CDR3 DNA sequence: TGTGCCAGCAGCGTAGGGGGGTTCCCGGGGGATGGCTACACCTTC.

This clone appeared a single time. V and J are TRBV30 and TRBJ1-2; no definite D call. CDR1 is GTSNPN, CDR2 SVGIG, per germline (reference sequence). V shed 1 base and J shed 8 bases, with 11 bases lying between them. The CDR3 is 12 residues long. The DNA for the CDR3 is TGTGCCTGGAGTGGGGCAGTTGAAGGCTACACCTTC. It is translated as CAWSGAVEGYTF. The full variable domain, its missing parts supplied by reference TRBV30 and TRBJ1-2, is SQTIHQWPATLVQPVGSPLSLECTVEGTSNPNLYWYRQAAGRGLQLLFYSVGIGQISSEVPQNLSASRPQDRQFILSSKKLLLSDSGFYLCAWSGAVEGYTFGSGTRLTVV.

This chain links TRBV28 with TRBJ2-3; TRBD2 agrees at 11 bases. The CDR3 spans 18 residues. V shed 5 bases, J shed 3 bases, and the junction held 13 bases outside the gene matches. The germline V gene has CDR1 MDHEN and CDR2 SYDVKM. In DNA, the CDR3 is TGTGCCAGCAGTCTCCCCCCCATAGCGGGAGGGCCGACAGATACGCAGTATTTT. As protein: CASSLPPIAGGPTDTQYF. The full variable domain, completed using reference TRBV28 and TRBJ2-3, is DVKVTQSSRYLVKRTGEKVFLECVQDMDHENMFWYRQDPGLGLRLIYFSYDVKMKEKGDIPEGYSVSREKKERFSLILESASTNQTSMYLCASSLPPIAGGPTDTQYFGPGTRLTVL.

The chain combines TRBV5-1 with TRBJ1-4; D ambiguous. Germline CDR1 reads SGHRS; CDR2 reads YFSETQ. The CDR3 is made up of 14 amino acids. V was shortened by 2 bases and J by 3 bases, with 8 bases between the two germline ends. As DNA, the CDR3 is TGCGCCAGCAGCTTTCGGGAATCTAATGAAAAACTGTTTTTT. Amino acid sequence: CASSFRESNEKLFF.

V and J are TRBV2 and TRBJ1-1; D ambiguous. Germline V CDR1 and CDR2: SNHLY, FYNNEI. The CDR3 runs 14 residues. V lost 2 bases, J lost 1 base, and 8 bases lay in between. The CDR3 DNA sequence: TGTGCCAGCAGTGAAATTACGGGGAACACTGAAGCTTTCTTT. It is translated as CASSEITGNTEAFF. Based on the CDR3 plus reference TRBV2 and TRBJ1-1, the full variable domain is EPEVTQTPSHQVTQMGQEVILRCVPISNHLYFYWYRQILGQKVEFLVSFYNNEISEKSEIFDDQFSVERPDGSNFTLKIRSTKLEDSAMYFCASSEITGNTEAFFGQGTRLTVV.